The T cell receptor (beta chain) described here comes from a study of beta chain features in type 1 diabetes (dated by TCRdb to 2016 to 2019). General notes on the study: Mean age, gender distribution, total cell number and subset yield were not different between patients and healthy donors. Regulatory and stem cell-like memory subsets were isolated from only 8 patients and roughly 8 healthy donors, whereas naive and central memory subsets came from all 30 or so donors. The study compared TCRB repertoires of sorted circulating CD4+ T cell subsets between recently diagnosed type 1 diabetes patients and matched healthy donors. A total of 107,917,701 sorted cells were examined across all samples, and the number of cells per subset was strongly correlated with RNA yield.

A single peripheral blood draw of around 0.11 L on average was collected from each donor into heparinised tubes. Naive, central memory, regulatory and stem cell-like memory CD4+ T cells were sorted on a BD FACSAria II using a panel including CD45RO, CCR7, CD25, CD127, CD95 and CD27. A purity above 98% was achieved for all sorted populations. PBMCs were isolated right away by Lymphoprep density gradient centrifugation and were stained directly, without culture. So that batch effects would be minimized, each experiment stained and sorted samples in pairs, pairing one healthy donor with one patient. The germline V gene (reference sequence) specifies LNHDA as CDR1 and SQIVND as CDR2. V is pruned by 4 bases and J by 10 bases, leaving 9 bases of the junction without a gene match. CDR3 length: 16 amino acids, cysteine to phenylalanine. Only the CDR3 part of the read is kept: 48 bases, read in frame from the first base.

Points the paper makes about the study in general: Shorter templates might have been favored by PCR, but patient and control samples were amplified and corrected together, so both groups would have been affected equally by any skew. Because cDNA was sequenced instead of genomic DNA, highly expressing activated cells could be over-represented, though the groups showed no difference in activation or CD3 levels. HLA sub-analyses involved small numbers of individuals, so any influence of HLA type on TCRB rearrangement remained unresolved. A moderate but significant shortening of TCRB CDR3 length was observed in type 1 diabetes patients in all four CD4+ subsets. Naive, central memory and regulatory TCRB repertoires appeared to be more similar among patients than among healthy donors. At VDJ recombination sites, patients with type 1 diabetes made fewer insertions and deleted more nucleotides, a pattern implying thymic rearrangement abnormalities.

The High Capacity cDNA Reverse Transcription Kit was used to reverse transcribe all of the isolated RNA, meaning that expressed TCRB transcripts were what got sequenced. Deep immunoSEQ sequencing was applied to naive, central memory and regulatory T cell samples, giving an average of roughly 3.6 million total reads per sample. Sorted cells were lysed in RLT buffer and RNA was extracted with DNase-treated RNeasy Micro or Mini kits, depending on cell number. To prevent cross-contamination, every cell subset was processed on its own, while patient and healthy donor samples were processed together. TCRB sequences were amplified from cDNA with the immunoSEQ multiplex PCR, producing 87-bp fragments spanning the CDR3 region. Sequencing of the amplicons was performed on the Illumina HiSeq platform. Regarding the original processing steps: PCR bias was computationally corrected using synthetic template baselines, reads within Hamming distance 2 were collapsed, and singletons that could not be merged were discarded. Reads were aligned against IMGT to assign V, D and J genes, CDR3 length and insertions or deletions at six rearrangement sites. Clonotype counts were normalized to sorted cell number within each subset before computing true diversity and Gini coefficients with the tcR R package. The overlap coefficient, calculated on TCRB nucleotide sequences, was used to quantify repertoire sharing. Out-of-frame TCRB sequences from naive cells were analyzed as a proxy for the pre-selection repertoire. The immuneACCESS repertoire file appears here via TCRdb, limited to in-frame rearrangements. These files lack a portion of the clones; in checked studies, under half of the deficit traces to unresolved V genes, and the cause of the others is not known. V and J calls and clone size are given by that table; D and trimming were obtained from the DNA. The table for this sample lists 250,000 to 300,000 clones; approximately 25% of them were counted only once. The ten largest clonotypes hold about 0.011% of the sample.

With regard to this clone: No cognate antigen has been identified for it. Base-call qualities are not available, and no considerably larger clone is one nucleotide away.

The rearranged segments are TRBV19 and TRBJ2-1; TRBD2 fits 14 bases in the junction. Sequenced sample: naive CD4+ T cells from blood. Taken with the paper, the label for cell subset or site translates to: true naive CD4+ T cells. The TCR was taken from a woman aged 25 to 45 with type 1 diabetes. The nucleotides are TGTGCCAGTAGTACGCGACTAGCGGGAGGGCAATCCGAGCAGTTCTTC. It translates to CASSTRLAGGQSEQFF.